The 15 T cell receptor beta chains below come from one sample, sequenced in a study of Tregs in tolerant kidney transplant recipients. The method was immunoSEQ multiplex PCR; TCRdb's version includes in-frame clones alone and lacks a portion of them. In the table there are some 66,000 clones, more than 90% of which are singletons. The material sequenced was CD8+ T cells from blood, taken before the transplant. Receptors originate from a human donor who received a combined kidney and bone marrow transplant.

This clone was seen just once. The chain uses TRBV19 and TRBJ1-4; tentative D call: TRBD1 (6 bases). This CDR3 contains 14 residues. The germline gives CDR1 LNHDA, CDR2 SQIVND (reference sequence). V was shortened by 3 bases and J by 4 bases, with 9 bases between the two germline ends. In nucleotides, the CDR3 is TGTGCCAGTAGTATCGGACAGTTTAATGAAAAACTGTTTTTT. Translated: CASSIGQFNEKLFF. The whole variable domain, remainder taken from reference TRBV19 and TRBJ1-4, is DGGITQSPKYLFRKEGQNVTLSCEQNLNHDAMYWYRQDPGQGLRLIYYSQIVNDFQKGDIAEGYSVSREKKESFPLTVTSAQKNPTAFYLCASSIGQFNEKLFFGSGTQLSVL.

The chain has TRBV5-4 and TRBJ2-7; D not certain. V gave up 2 bases and J gave up 6 bases, with 15 bases separating them. CDR1 and CDR2 from the germline V gene are SGHNT and YYREEE (reference sequence). The CDR3 runs 14 residues. The CDR3 bases are TGTGCCAGCAGCTTTACAGCTGATTTGAGCGAGCAGTACTTC. This codes for CASSFTADLSEQYF.

For the CDR3, the DNA is TGTGCCACCAGCACACCTGACAGGGTCCAAACCTTCCCCCTTTTCTATGGCTACACCTTC. It is translated as CATSTPDRVQTFPLFYGYTF. The rearrangement links TRBV15 to TRBJ1-2; 7 bases map to TRBD1. Germline CDR1 LNHNV, CDR2 YYDKDF (reference sequence). The CDR3 has 20 amino acids. Trimming cost V 4 bases and J 4 bases; bases outside gene matches: 24.

The chain links TRBV4-3 to TRBJ2-1; 7 nucleotides match TRBD2. Germline-derived CDR1 and CDR2 are LGHNA and YSLEER. This CDR3 comprises 16 residues. The J segment lost 7 bases and the V segment lost 0 bases, leaving 9 bases of the junction unmatched. CDR3 coding DNA: TGCGCCAGCAGCCAAGATGCGGGCGGGAGTGGGAATGAGCAGTTCTTC. Protein product: CASSQDAGGSGNEQFF.

The DNA for the CDR3 is TGTGCCAGCAGCCCAGGGTCAGATACGCAGTATTTT. It codes for CASSPGSDTQYF. The rearrangement joins TRBV7-3 to TRBJ2-3; D perhaps matches TRBD1 (5 bases). Trimming stripped 5 bases from V and 4 bases from J, with 7 bases between. The CDR3 spans 12 residues. Germline V gene lookup returns CDR1 SGHTA and CDR2 FQGTGA.

The J gene is TRBJ2-2, the V gene TRBV9, with D possibly TRBD2 on 6 matching bases. Trimming pared 2 bases from V and 0 bases from J, leaving 14 bases between. The CDR3 is 17 amino acids. Looked up from germline, CDR1 is SGDLS and CDR2 is YYNGEE. The CDR3: CASSVSVSGPNTGELFF. The DNA of the CDR3 is TGTGCCAGCAGCGTGAGTGTTAGCGGACCGAACACCGGGGAGCTGTTTTTT.

The chain combines TRBV27 with TRBJ2-3, with D maybe TRBD2 (6 bases). Trimming shortened V by 0 bases and J by 1 base, and 14 bases separated the two germline ends. The CDR3 is made up of 17 amino acids. CDR1 is MNHEY, CDR2 SMNVEV, per germline (reference sequence). CDR3 sequence reads: CASSLSVGGAGTDTQYF. The CDR3 nucleotides read TGTGCCAGCAGTTTATCGGTCGGAGGGGCCGGCACAGATACGCAGTATTTT.

The V and J genes are TRBV5-4 and TRBJ1-1; TRBD1 might be the D (5 bases). Germline CDR1 reads SGHNT; CDR2 reads YYREEE (reference sequence). The V and J ends lost 1 base and 7 bases respectively, with 11 bases between them. This CDR3 has 13 residues. The CDR3 sequence: CASSLRGGFEAFF. The CDR3 nucleotides read TGTGCCAGCAGCTTGCGGGGGGGATTTGAAGCTTTCTTT.

This chain connects TRBV28 to TRBJ2-2, with TRBD1 as a possible D gene (5 bases). Germline CDR1 reads MDHEN; CDR2 reads SYDVKM. The CDR3 length is 15 residues. V was pared by 2 bases and J by 5 bases, with 12 bases between. DNA of the CDR3: TGTGCCAGCAGTTTACTGAGAGCAGGGACCGGGGAGCTGTTTTTT. Translation: CASSLLRAGTGELFF.

V gene TRBV19 combines with J gene TRBJ2-1; D perhaps matches TRBD2 (6 bases). V lost 2 bases and J lost 4, with 15 bases in between. Germline CDR1 reads LNHDA; CDR2 reads SQIVND (reference sequence). The CDR3 spans 16 residues. This CDR3 reads CASSIFGAGPYNEQFF. The CDR3 coding sequence is TGTGCCAGTAGTATATTCGGGGCGGGACCATACAATGAGCAGTTCTTC.

The chain couples TRBV5-8 to TRBJ2-1; D is undetermined. Trimming took off 4 bases at V and 0 bases at J, with 8 bases between the two ends. The CDR3 runs 14 residues. Looked up from germline, CDR1 is SGHTS and CDR2 is YDEGEE. For the CDR3, the DNA is TGTGCCAGCAGCCTAGGAAGCTCCTACAATGAGCAGTTCTTC. Translating gives CASSLGSSYNEQFF. Drawing the rest from reference TRBV5-8 and TRBJ2-1, the complete variable domain is EAGVTQSPTHLIKTRGQQATLRCSPISGHTSVYWYQQALGLGLQFLLWYDEGEERNRGNFPPRFSGRQFPNYSSELNVNALELEDSALYLCASSLGSSYNEQFFGPGTRLTVL.

The genes are TRBV4-3 and TRBJ2-7; no reliable D call. Germline loops: CDR1 LGHNA, CDR2 YSLEER. The V end lost 1 base, the J end lost 1 base, and 8 bases lay between the germline ends. CDR3 length: 14 residues. CDR3 bases: TGCGCCAGCAGCCAAGGGCTCGGGTCCTACGAGCAGTACTTC. It encodes CASSQGLGSYEQYF.

The chain links TRBV27 to TRBJ2-7, with a tentative D call TRBD2 (6 bases). Trimming stripped 6 bases from V and 3 bases from J, with 15 bases between. Germline values: CDR1 MNHEY, CDR2 SMNVEV (reference sequence). CDR3 length equals 14 residues. Here the CDR3 DNA reads TGTGCCAGCAGCCCGGGACTGCTATTCTACGAGCAGTACTTC. This encodes CASSPGLLFYEQYF.

This clone appeared once. This chain uses TRBV7-6 with TRBJ2-3; D is possibly TRBD2 (5 bases). This CDR3 is built from 15 residues. Germline CDR1 SGHVS, CDR2 FNYEAQ. Trimming took 7 bases from V and 1 from J, leaving 15 bases between them. The CDR3 DNA reads as TGTGCCAGCACCTTGCTTCGGGATGGCACAGATACGCAGTATTTT. This encodes CASTLLRDGTDTQYF.

The chain carries TRBV9 and TRBJ2-5; the D gene is possibly TRBD2 (6 bases). Looked up from germline, CDR1 is SGDLS and CDR2 is YYNGEE. Trimming cost V 6 bases and J 5 bases, with 23 bases left between them. The CDR3 has 16 residues. Here the CDR3 reads CASNPLPGSSWETQYF. The CDR3 region has the DNA TGTGCCAGCAACCCCTTACCCGGGAGTTCTTGGGAGACCCAGTACTTC.